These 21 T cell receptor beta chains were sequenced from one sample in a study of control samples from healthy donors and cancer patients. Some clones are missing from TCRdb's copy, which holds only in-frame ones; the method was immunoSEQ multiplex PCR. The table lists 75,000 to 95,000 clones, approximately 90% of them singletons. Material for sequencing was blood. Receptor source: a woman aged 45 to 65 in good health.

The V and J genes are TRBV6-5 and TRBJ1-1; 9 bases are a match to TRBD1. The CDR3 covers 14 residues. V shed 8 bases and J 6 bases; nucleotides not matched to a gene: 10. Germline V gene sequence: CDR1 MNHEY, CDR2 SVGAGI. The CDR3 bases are TGTGCCAGCGCCGTGGGACAGGGAGCCCCTGAAGCTTTCTTT. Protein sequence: CASAVGQGAPEAFF.

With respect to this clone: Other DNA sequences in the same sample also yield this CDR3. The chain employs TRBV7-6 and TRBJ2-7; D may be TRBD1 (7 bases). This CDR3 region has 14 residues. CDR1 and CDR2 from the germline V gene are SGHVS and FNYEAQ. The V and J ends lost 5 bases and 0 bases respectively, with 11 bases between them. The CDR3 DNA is TGTGCCAGCAGCCCCCAGGGGGGCTCCTACGAGCAGTACTTC. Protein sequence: CASSPQGGSYEQYF.

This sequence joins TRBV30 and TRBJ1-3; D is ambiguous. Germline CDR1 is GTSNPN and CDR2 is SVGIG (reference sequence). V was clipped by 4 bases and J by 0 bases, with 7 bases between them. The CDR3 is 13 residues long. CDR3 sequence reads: CAWKRSSGNTIYF. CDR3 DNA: TGTGCCTGGAAGCGTAGCTCTGGAAACACCATATATTTT.

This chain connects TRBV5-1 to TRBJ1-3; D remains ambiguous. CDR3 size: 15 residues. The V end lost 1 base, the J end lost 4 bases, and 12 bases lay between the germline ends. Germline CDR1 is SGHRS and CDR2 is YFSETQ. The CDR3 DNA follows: TGCGCCAGCAGCTTGAACAGAGCACGCGGAAACACCATATATTTT. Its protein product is CASSLNRARGNTIYF.

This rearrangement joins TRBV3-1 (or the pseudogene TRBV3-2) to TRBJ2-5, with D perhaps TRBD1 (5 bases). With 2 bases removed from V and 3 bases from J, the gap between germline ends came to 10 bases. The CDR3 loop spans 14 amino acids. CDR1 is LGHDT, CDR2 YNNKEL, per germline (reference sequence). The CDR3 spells CASSQRVREETQYF. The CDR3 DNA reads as TGTGCCAGCAGCCAAAGGGTCAGGGAAGAGACCCAGTACTTC.

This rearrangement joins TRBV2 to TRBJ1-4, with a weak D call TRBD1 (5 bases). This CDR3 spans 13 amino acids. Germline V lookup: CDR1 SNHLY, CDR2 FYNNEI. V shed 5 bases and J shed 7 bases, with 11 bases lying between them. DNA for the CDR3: TGTGCCAGCAGTCCCAATGGGGGTGAAAAACTGTTTTTT. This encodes CASSPNGGEKLFF.

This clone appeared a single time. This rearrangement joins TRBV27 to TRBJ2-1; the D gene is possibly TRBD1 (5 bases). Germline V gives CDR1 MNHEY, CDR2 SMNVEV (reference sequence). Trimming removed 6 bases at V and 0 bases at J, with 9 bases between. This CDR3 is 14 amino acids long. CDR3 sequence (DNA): TGTGCCAGCAGAGGACACCTCTCCTACAATGAGCAGTTCTTC. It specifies CASRGHLSYNEQFF.

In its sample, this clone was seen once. Written as DNA, the CDR3 is TGTGCCAGCAGTGGGGGCATAGCCAAAAACATTCAGTACTTC. Its protein product is CASSGGIAKNIQYF. The chain uses TRBV6-2 or TRBV6-3 and TRBJ2-4, with a tentative D call TRBD1 (6 bases). V was shortened by 5 bases and J by 0 bases, with 8 bases between the two germline ends. The CDR3 consists of 14 residues. Germline loops: CDR1 MNHEY, CDR2 SVGEGT.

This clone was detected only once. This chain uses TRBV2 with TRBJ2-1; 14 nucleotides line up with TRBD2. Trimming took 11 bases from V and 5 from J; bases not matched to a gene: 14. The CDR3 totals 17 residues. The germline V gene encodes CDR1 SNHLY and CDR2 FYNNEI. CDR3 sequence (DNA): TGTGCCGGCGGCCGACTAGCGGGGGGGCCTAAGGACAATGAGCAGTTCTTC. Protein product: CAGGRLAGGPKDNEQFF.

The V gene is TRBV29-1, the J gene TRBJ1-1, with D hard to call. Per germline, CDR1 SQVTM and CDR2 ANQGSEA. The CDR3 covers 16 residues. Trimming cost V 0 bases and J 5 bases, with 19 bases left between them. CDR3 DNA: TGCAGCGTTGAAGATGAGGCCAGGTCAACGAGGACTGAAGCTTTCTTT. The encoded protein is CSVEDEARSTRTEAFF. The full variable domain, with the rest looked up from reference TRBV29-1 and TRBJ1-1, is SAVISQKPSRDICQRGTSLTIQCQVDSQVTMMFWYRQQPGQSLTLIATANQGSEATYESGFVIDKFPISRPNLTFSTLTVSNMSPEDSSIYLCSVEDEARSTRTEAFFGQGTRLTVV.

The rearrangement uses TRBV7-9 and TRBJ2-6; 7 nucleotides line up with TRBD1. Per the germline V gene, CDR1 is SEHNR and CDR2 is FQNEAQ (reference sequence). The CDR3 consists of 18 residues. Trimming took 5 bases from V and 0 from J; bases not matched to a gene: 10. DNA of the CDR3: TGTGCCAGCAGCCCGACTCCGGGACAGTTCTCTGGGGCCAACGTCCTGACTTTC. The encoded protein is CASSPTPGQFSGANVLTF.

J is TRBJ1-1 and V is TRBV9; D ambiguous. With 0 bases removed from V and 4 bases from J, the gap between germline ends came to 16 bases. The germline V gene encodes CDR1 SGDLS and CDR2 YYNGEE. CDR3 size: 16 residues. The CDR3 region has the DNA TGTGCCAGCAGCGTAGGCCTAGTGGCTTTACGCACTGAAGCTTTCTTT. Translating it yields CASSVGLVALRTEAFF.

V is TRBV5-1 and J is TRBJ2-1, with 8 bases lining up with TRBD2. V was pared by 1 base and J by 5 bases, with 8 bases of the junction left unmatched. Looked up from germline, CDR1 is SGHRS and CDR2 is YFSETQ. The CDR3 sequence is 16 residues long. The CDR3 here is CASSLSPGGSNNEQFF. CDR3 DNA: TGCGCCAGCAGCTTGTCTCCGGGGGGGAGTAACAATGAGCAGTTCTTC.

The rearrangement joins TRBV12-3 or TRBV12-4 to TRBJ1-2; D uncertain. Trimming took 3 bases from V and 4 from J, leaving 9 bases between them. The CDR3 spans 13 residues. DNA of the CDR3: TGTGCCAGCAGTTTTTCCGATGGCTATGGCTACACCTTC. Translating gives CASSFSDGYGYTF.

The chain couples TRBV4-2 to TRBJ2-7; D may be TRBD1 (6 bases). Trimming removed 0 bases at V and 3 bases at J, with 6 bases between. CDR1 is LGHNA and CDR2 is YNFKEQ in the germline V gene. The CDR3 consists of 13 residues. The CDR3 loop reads CASSQEGGYEQYF. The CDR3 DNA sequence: TGTGCCAGCAGCCAAGAAGGGGGCTACGAGCAGTACTTC.

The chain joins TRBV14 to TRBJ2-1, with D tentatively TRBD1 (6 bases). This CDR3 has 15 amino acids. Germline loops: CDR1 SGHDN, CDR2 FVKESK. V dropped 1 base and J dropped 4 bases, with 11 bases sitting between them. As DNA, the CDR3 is TGTGCCAGCAGCCAAGGCAGGGGCCAGTACAATGAGCAGTTCTTC. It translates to CASSQGRGQYNEQFF. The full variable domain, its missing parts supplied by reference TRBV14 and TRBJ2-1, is EAGVTQFPSHSVIEKGQTVTLRCDPISGHDNLYWYRRVMGKEIKFLLHFVKESKQDESGMPNNRFLAERTGGTYSTLKVQPAELEDSGVYFCASSQGRGQYNEQFFGPGTRLTVL.

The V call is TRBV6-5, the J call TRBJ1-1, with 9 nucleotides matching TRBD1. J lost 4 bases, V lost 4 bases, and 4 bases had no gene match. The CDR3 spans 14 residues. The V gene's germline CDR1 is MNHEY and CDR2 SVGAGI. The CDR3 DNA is TGTGCCAGCAGTTCCCGGACAGGGGCCACTGAAGCTTTCTTT. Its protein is CASSSRTGATEAFF.

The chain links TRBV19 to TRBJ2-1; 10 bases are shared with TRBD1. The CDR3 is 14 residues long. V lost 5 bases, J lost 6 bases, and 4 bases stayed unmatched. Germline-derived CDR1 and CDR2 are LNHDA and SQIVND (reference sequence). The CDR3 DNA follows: TGTGCCAGTAGTGCCTGGACAGGGGGCAATGAGCAGTTCTTC. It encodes CASSAWTGGNEQFF.

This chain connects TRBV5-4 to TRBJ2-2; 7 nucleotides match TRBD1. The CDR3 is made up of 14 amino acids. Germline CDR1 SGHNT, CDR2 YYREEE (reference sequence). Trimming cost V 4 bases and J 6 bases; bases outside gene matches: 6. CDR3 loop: CASSERGGSGELFF. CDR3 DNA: TGTGCCAGCAGCGAGAGAGGGGGCTCCGGGGAGCTGTTTTTT.

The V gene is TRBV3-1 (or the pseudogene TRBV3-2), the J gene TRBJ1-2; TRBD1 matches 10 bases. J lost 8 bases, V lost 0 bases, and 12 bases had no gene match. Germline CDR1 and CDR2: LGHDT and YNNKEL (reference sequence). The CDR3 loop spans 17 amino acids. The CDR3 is CASSQDGGGTGAEGYTF. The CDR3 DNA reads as TGTGCCAGCAGCCAAGACGGGGGCGGGACAGGGGCTGAAGGCTACACCTTC.

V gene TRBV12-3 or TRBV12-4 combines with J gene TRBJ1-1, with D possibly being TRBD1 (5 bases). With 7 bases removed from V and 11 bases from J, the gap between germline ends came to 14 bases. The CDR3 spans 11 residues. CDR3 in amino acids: CASTKVGDAFF. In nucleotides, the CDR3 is TGTGCCAGCACTAAAGTCGGGGACGCTTTCTTT.